One and the same sample provided the 18 T cell receptor beta chains below, sequenced in a study of identical twins. One entry per CDR3 protein results from TCRdb running MiXCR on the 5' RACE reads. The sample lists around 1.7 million distinct CDR3 sequences, more than 30% occurring once. Sequenced material: cord blood. The receptors here all came from a newborn girl in good health.

The CDR3 region has the DNA TGCGCCAGCAGCTCCCTAGCGGGAGAGGGTCTGGACGAGCAGTACTTC. Translating gives CASSSLAGEGLDEQYF. The rearrangement uses TRBV5-1 and TRBJ2-7, with 10 bases that match TRBD2. V was clipped by 3 bases and J by 5 bases; unmatched bases: 11. Germline V gives CDR1 SGHRS, CDR2 YFSETQ. The CDR3 is 16 residues long.

This clonotype turned up a few times. DNA of the CDR3: TGCAGTGCGGTGAGGGCCAATGAGCAGTTCTTC. Its protein product is CSAVRANEQFF. The chain has TRBV20-1 and TRBJ2-1, with D perhaps matching TRBD2 (5 bases). Germline CDR1 and CDR2: DFQATT and SNEGSKA (reference sequence). V lost 6 bases and J lost 6, with 9 bases in between. The length of the CDR3 is 11 residues.

This clonotype was detected a few times. The rearrangement links TRBV27 to TRBJ2-1; TRBD1 aligns across 9 bases. Germline-derived CDR1 and CDR2 are MNHEY and SMNVEV (reference sequence). This CDR3 contains 13 residues. Trimming removed 6 bases from V and 8 bases from J; junction bases left unmatched: 5. Written as DNA, the CDR3 is TGTGCCAGCAGCTACCGGACAGGGGATGAGCAGTTCTTC. Translating gives CASSYRTGDEQFF.

The table lists this clonotype with a few counts. This chain connects TRBV5-5 to TRBJ2-7, with 7 positions matching TRBD1. The V and J ends lost 3 bases and 3 bases, in that order; junction bases with no gene match: 6. The CDR3 extends over 14 amino acids. CDR1 is SGHKS and CDR2 is YYEKEE in the germline V gene (reference sequence). CDR3 amino acids: CASSSRSGGYEQYF. For the CDR3, the DNA is TGTGCCAGCAGCTCTCGTTCAGGGGGCTACGAGCAGTACTTC.

In DNA, the CDR3 is TGTGCCAGCAGCCCTGGAACAGCGGTCTCCTACGAGCAGTACTTC. Translation gives CASSPGTAVSYEQYF. The rearrangement links TRBV7-2 to TRBJ2-7; D is possibly TRBD2 (5 bases). Trimming removed 5 bases at V and 0 bases at J, with 14 bases between. Germline V gives CDR1 SGHTA, CDR2 FQGNSA. The CDR3 consists of 15 residues.

The genes are TRBV20-1 and TRBJ2-3, with 15 bases lining up with TRBD2. This CDR3 spans 15 amino acids. The V and J ends lost 5 bases and 3 bases, in that order; junction bases with no gene match: 3. Germline V gene lookup returns CDR1 DFQATT and CDR2 SNEGSKA (reference sequence). The CDR3 DNA reads TGCAGTGCTGGGACTAGCGGGGGGCCGACAGATACGCAGTATTTT. Residues: CSAGTSGGPTDTQYF.

The chain is built from TRBV15 and TRBJ2-3; no reliable D call. Looked up from germline, CDR1 is LNHNV and CDR2 is YYDKDF (reference sequence). Trimming shortened V by 1 base and J by 8 bases, and 10 bases separated the two germline ends. The CDR3 runs 13 residues. CDR3 bases: TGTGCCACCAGCAGAGTATGGCCAGGTACGCAGTATTTT. Translating it yields CATSRVWPGTQYF.

This clonotype came up once. A read error may be the cause here, since a much bigger clone is one base away. This sequence joins TRBV12-3 or TRBV12-4 and TRBJ1-1; tentatively, D is TRBD1 (5 bases). Trimming left V 6 bases short and J 1 base short, with 15 bases between. CDR3 length equals 15 residues. Written as DNA, the CDR3 is TGTGCCAGCAGCTCCCCTAAGACAGCGAACACTGAAGCTTTCTTT. Translating gives CASSSPKTANTEAFF.

Notes on this clonotype: One junction end disagrees with the germline gene, perhaps due to a read error. The V call is TRBV5-1, the J call TRBJ2-3; D may be TRBD1 (6 bases). The CDR3 is 12 amino acids. The germline CDR1 and CDR2 sequences are SGHRS and YFSETQ. CDR3 sequence reads: CAGSPRGDTQYF. The CDR3 DNA is TGCGCCGGCAGCCCCAGGGGAGATACGCAGTATTTT.

This clonotype was counted many times. This rearrangement joins TRBV20-1 to TRBJ1-4; 8 bases align to TRBD1. The V and J ends lost 6 bases and 5 bases, in that order; junction bases with no gene match: 5. The germline V gene has CDR1 DFQATT and CDR2 SNEGSKA (reference sequence). CDR3 size: 13 residues. The CDR3 is CSARTGSNEKLFF. CDR3 DNA sequence: TGCAGTGCCCGGACAGGGTCCAATGAAAAACTGTTTTTT.

This sequence joins TRBV29-1 and TRBJ2-7, with no clear D. V dropped 6 bases and J dropped 3 bases, with 12 bases sitting between them. Germline assignment: CDR1 SQVTM and CDR2 ANQGSEA. The CDR3 contains 12 residues. Here the CDR3 DNA reads TGCAGCGTCTCATTCTCCCACTACGAGCAGTACTTC. Translation gives CSVSFSHYEQYF.

The sample holds a few counts of this clonotype. The genes are TRBV5-1 and TRBJ2-1; D tentatively reads TRBD1 or TRBD2 (5 bases each). The CDR3 consists of 15 residues. Deletions cut 3 bases from V and 2 bases from J, with 12 bases between. The germline gives CDR1 SGHRS, CDR2 YFSETQ. This CDR3 is CASSYRDGTYNEQFF. CDR3 coding DNA: TGCGCCAGCAGCTACCGGGACGGGACCTACAATGAGCAGTTCTTC.

This clonotype showed up just a few times. The CDR3 is CASSHSTGTGINEQFF. CDR3 nucleotide sequence: TGTGCCAGCAGTCACTCAACCGGGACAGGGATCAATGAGCAGTTCTTC. The chain carries TRBV27 and TRBJ2-1, with 9 positions matching TRBD1. V shed 5 bases, J shed 6 bases, and the junction held 11 bases outside the gene matches. Germline V gene lookup returns CDR1 MNHEY and CDR2 SMNVEV (reference sequence). The CDR3 is made up of 16 amino acids.

The J gene is TRBJ2-3, the V gene TRBV4-1; 14 bases fit TRBD2. This CDR3 comprises 19 residues. The V and J ends lost 3 bases and 5 bases, in that order; junction bases with no gene match: 13. The germline V gene encodes CDR1 MGHRA and CDR2 YSYEKL. The chain's CDR3 is CASSHYTPGLAGAEDTQYF. The CDR3 DNA is TGCGCCAGCAGCCATTATACACCGGGACTAGCGGGAGCCGAAGATACGCAGTATTTT.

The chain has TRBV7-9 and TRBJ1-5; D remains unclear. In germline, CDR1 is SEHNR, CDR2 FQNEAQ (reference sequence). This CDR3 has 17 residues. Trimming removed 2 bases from V and 5 bases from J, with 19 bases in between. In DNA form, the CDR3 reads TGTGCCAGCAGCTTAATTCGGCTGGGGATCGAGGATCAGCCCCAGCATTTT. Protein product: CASSLIRLGIEDQPQHF. The full variable domain, rest sourced from reference TRBV7-9 and TRBJ1-5, is DTGVSQNPRHKITKRGQNVTFRCDPISEHNRLYWYRQTLGQGPEFLTYFQNEAQLEKSRLLSDRFSAERPKGSFSTLEIQRTEQGDSAMYLCASSLIRLGIEDQPQHFGDGTRLSIL.

This clonotype was seen more than once but under ten times. J is TRBJ1-2 and V is TRBV20-1; D gene ambiguous. CDR1 and CDR2 (germline): DFQATT, SNEGSKA (reference sequence). The CDR3 spans 13 residues. The V and J ends lost 6 bases and 2 bases respectively, with 13 bases between them. The CDR3 reads CSATGVLNYGYTF. The DNA of the CDR3 is TGCAGTGCGACCGGTGTTTTAAACTATGGCTACACCTTC.

This clonotype showed up just a few times. The CDR3 is CSAPRPVSYEQYF. In nucleotides, the CDR3 is TGCAGTGCTCCCCGCCCGGTCTCCTACGAGCAGTACTTC. V is TRBV20-1 and J is TRBJ2-7; D remains unclear. Trimming took 5 bases from V and 0 from J, leaving 11 bases between them. Germline values: CDR1 DFQATT, CDR2 SNEGSKA (reference sequence). The CDR3 spans 13 residues.

The V call is TRBV2, the J call TRBJ2-6; the match to TRBD2 covers 8 bases. Germline V gene data show CDR1 as SNHLY and CDR2 as FYNNEI. This CDR3 has 19 amino acids. V trimming: 0 bases; J trimming: 0 bases; junction bases outside the gene matches: 7. CDR3 region: CASSEALLAGHSGANVLTF. Written as DNA, the CDR3 is TGTGCCAGCAGTGAAGCGCTTTTAGCGGGGCACTCTGGGGCCAACGTCCTGACTTTC.